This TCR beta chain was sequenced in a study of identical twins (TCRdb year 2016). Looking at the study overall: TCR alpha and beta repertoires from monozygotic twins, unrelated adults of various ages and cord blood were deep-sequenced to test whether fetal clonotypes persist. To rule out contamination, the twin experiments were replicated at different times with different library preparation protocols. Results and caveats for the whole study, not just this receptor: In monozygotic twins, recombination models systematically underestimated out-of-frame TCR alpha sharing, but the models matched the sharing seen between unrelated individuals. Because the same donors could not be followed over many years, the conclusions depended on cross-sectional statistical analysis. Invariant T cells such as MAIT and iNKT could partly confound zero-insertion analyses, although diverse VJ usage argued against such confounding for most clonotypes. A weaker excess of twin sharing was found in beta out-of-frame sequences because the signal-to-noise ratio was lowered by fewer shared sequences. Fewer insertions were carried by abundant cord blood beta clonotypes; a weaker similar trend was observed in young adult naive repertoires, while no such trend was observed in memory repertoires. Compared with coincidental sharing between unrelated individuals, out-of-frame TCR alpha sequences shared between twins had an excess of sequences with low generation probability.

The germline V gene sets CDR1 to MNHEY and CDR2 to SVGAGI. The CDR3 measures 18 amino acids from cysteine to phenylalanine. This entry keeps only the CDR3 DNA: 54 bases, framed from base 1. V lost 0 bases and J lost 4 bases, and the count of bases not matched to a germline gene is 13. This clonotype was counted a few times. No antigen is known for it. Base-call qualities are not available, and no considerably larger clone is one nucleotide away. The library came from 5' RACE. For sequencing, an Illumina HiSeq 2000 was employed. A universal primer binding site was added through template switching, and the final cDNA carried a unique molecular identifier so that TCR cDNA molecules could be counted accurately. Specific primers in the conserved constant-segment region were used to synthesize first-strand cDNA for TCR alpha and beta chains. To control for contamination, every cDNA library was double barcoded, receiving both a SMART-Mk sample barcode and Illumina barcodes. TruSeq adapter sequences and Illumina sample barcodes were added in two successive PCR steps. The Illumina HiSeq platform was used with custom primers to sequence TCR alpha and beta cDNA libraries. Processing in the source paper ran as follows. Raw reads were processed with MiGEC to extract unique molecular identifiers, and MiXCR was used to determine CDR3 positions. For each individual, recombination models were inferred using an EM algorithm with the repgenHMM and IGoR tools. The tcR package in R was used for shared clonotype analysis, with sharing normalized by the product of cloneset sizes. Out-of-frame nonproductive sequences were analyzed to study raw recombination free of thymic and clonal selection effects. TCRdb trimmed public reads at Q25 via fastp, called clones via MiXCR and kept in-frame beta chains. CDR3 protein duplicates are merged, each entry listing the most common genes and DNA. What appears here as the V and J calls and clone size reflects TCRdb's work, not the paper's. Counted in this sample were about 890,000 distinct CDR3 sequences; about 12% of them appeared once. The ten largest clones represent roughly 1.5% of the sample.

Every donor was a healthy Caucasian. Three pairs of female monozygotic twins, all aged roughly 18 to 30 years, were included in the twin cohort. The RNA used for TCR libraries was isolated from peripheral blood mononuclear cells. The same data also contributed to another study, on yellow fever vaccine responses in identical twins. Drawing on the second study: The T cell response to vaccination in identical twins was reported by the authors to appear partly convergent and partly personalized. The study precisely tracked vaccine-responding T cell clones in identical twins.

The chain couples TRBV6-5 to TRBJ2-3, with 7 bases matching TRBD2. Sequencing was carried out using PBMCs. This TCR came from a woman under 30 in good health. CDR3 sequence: CASSYSMLVGLAADTQYF. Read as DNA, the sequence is TGTGCCAGCAGTTACTCGATGTTGGTTGGTCTAGCGGCAGATACGCAGTATTTT.